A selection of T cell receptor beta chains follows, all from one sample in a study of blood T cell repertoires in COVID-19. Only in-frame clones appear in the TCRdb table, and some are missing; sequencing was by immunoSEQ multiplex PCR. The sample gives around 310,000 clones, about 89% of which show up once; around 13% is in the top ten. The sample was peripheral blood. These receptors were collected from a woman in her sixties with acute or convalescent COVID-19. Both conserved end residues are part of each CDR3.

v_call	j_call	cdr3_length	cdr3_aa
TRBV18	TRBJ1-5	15	CASSPPGQGGQPQHF
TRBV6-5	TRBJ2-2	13	CASSRQGAGELFF
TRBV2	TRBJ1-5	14	CASSEQGWDQPQHF
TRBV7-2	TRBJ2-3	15	CASSLGAGKLDTQYF
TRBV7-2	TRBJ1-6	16	CASSLGQASYNSPLHF
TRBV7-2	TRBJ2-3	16	CASSPLGSGSTDTQYF
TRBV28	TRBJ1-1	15	CASSFHGTGAPEAFF
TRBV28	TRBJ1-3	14	CASTFGTHGNTIYF
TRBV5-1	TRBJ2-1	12	CASSLGANEQFF
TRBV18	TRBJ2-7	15	CASSPQTGSSYEQYF
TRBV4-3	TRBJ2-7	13	CASSQSGLYEQYF
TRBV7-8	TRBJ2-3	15	CASSKLGQQTDTQYF
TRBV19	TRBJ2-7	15	CASSVTSGDSYEQYF
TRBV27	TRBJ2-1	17	CASSFLPGTSRYNEQFF
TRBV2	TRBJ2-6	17	CASSAPTLSSGANVLTF
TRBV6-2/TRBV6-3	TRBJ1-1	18	CASSYDRDRGPSSTEAFF
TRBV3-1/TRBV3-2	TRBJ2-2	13	CASSQVDTGELFF
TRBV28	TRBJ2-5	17	CASRVRRLAGDGETQYF
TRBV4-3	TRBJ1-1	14	CASSLGALNTEAFF
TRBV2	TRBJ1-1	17	CASSSTGVDLRNTEAFF
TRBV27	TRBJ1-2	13	CASSYREGYGYTF
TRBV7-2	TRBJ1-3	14	CASSLRDRGNTIYF
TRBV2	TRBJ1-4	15	CASSGIQGANEKLFF
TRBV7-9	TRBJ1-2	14	CASSFDSLNYGYTF
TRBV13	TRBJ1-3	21	CASSRRPEDRGPTSSGNTIYF
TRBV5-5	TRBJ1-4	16	CASSLAGGATNEKLFF
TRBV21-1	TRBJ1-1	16	CASTRWTGRMNTEAFF
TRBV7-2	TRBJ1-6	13	CASSGQYNSPLHF
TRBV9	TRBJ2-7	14	CASSVEREAYEQYF
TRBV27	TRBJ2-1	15	CASSPSGLSYNEQFF
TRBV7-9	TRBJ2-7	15	CASSLIASGAYEQYF
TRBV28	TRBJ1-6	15	CASSGPGQGSSPLHF
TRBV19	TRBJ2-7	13	CASSPRTAYEQYF
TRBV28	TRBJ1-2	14	CASSLAGQAYGYTF
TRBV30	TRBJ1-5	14	CAWSPGLTDQPQHF